This TCR beta chain was captured by sequencing in a study of blood T cell repertoires in COVID-19. Study summary: The United States, Italy and Spain supplied acute and convalescent COVID-19 samples. PBMCs, B-cell-depleted T cells, or T cells provided the cDNA or gDNA that made up the material.

V trimming: 8 bases; J trimming: 4 bases; junction bases outside the gene matches: 3. CDR3 length equals 13 residues. The V gene's germline CDR1 is MRHNA and CDR2 SNTAGT. Followed over time, Seattle patients had been enrolled while infection was active. The authors' processing: Estimates of nucleated cell counts were drawn from the amplification of reference gene primers. Only in-frame clones appear in the TCRdb table, and some are missing; sequencing was by immunoSEQ multiplex PCR. V, J and clone size derive from that table, while D and trimming were established from the DNA sequence. This table holds some 300,000 clones, 80% to 90% found once.

The sample comprised peripheral blood. The receptor's source is a woman aged 45-65 years with COVID-19, enrolled during active disease. The chain is built from TRBV6-4 and TRBJ2-1, with TRBD2 identical over 9 bases. CDR3 protein: CASGAGGYNEQFF. CDR3 nucleotides: TGTGCCAGCGGGGCGGGAGGGTACAATGAGCAGTTCTTC.